This T cell receptor (beta chain) came from a study of OX40 agonist ivuxolimab in advanced cancers. Overall study context: A mean age of 60 years, range 23 to 79, was recorded, and roughly 83% were male. Partial responses occurred in Three dose-escalation patients, one with hepatocellular carcinoma and two with cutaneous melanoma.

Clones were sequenced by immunoSEQ multiplex PCR, and TCRdb holds only the in-frame ones, with some missing. This table has approximately 24,000 clones, roughly 76% appearing once. The V and J ends lost 0 bases and 0 bases respectively, with 7 bases between them. CDR3 length: 15 residues. CDR1 and CDR2 (germline): MNHEY, SVGAGI. General study findings and limits: Mean expanded clone counts were higher in CD8+ than CD4+ T cells. Undetermined was the antigen specificity of the expanded peripheral T cells.

Details on this clone: What it binds is not known.

This sequence joins TRBV6-5 and TRBJ2-3; D is perhaps TRBD1 (5 bases). This receptor was obtained from an adult with an advanced solid tumor such as melanoma, head and neck, liver or kidney cancer. The sequences come from CD4+ or CD8+ T cells sorted from blood, collected in a trial of the OX40 agonist ivuxolimab. CDR3: CASSYSGRSTDTQYF. In nucleotides, the CDR3 is TGTGCCAGCAGTTACTCGGGGCGGAGCACAGATACGCAGTATTTT.